The 14 T cell receptor beta chains given below trace back to one sample, sequenced in a study of shared clonotypes between healthy human individuals. TCRdb's table, derived via immunoSEQ multiplex PCR, lists solely in-frame clones and lacks some. Of about 2.4 million clones in the sample, roughly 93% were seen once. Sequenced input: naive CD4+ T cells from PBMCs. Subset given: CD45RA+ positively selected. The receptors derive from a man aged 18 to 29 in good health. Some clones in this sample may be carry-over from other donors' samples.

V gene TRBV30 combines with J gene TRBJ2-1, with TRBD2 matching 7 bases. V lost 8 bases to trimming and J lost 1 base; unmatched junction nucleotides: 2. The CDR3 is 12 residues long. Germline V gene data show CDR1 as GTSNPN and CDR2 as SVGIG (reference sequence). The CDR3 spells CARRGSYNEQFF. The CDR3 coding sequence is TGTGCCCGGCGGGGGTCCTACAATGAGCAGTTCTTC.

This clone occurred once. The chain links TRBV28 to TRBJ2-5, with D perhaps being TRBD1 or TRBD2 (6 bases each). V shed 5 bases and J shed 2 bases, with 12 bases lying between them. CDR1 and CDR2 from the germline V gene are MDHEN and SYDVKM. This CDR3 is 14 amino acids long. In DNA, the CDR3 is TGTGCCAGCAGTGCTGAGGGGGGACAAGAGACCCAGTACTTC. It is translated as CASSAEGGQETQYF.

The gene calls are TRBV28 and TRBJ1-3; D is unresolved. Trimming cost V 3 bases and J 2 bases, with 14 bases left between them. The germline CDR1 and CDR2 sequences are MDHEN and SYDVKM. This CDR3 contains 16 residues. The chain's CDR3 is CASSFPIENTGNTIYF. The CDR3, as DNA: TGTGCCAGCAGTTTCCCTATAGAAAATACTGGAAACACCATATATTTT.

V is TRBV7-2 and J is TRBJ1-5; the D gene is possibly TRBD1 (5 bases). Deletions cut 5 bases from V and 3 bases from J, with 14 bases between. The length of the CDR3 is 15 residues. Per germline, CDR1 SGHTA and CDR2 FQGNSA. CDR3 protein: CASSHHGGFNQPQHF. The CDR3, as DNA: TGTGCCAGCAGCCACCATGGGGGGTTCAATCAGCCCCAGCATTTT.

The CDR3 DNA reads TGCGCCAGCGAATCTAGCGGGATCTACAATGAGCAGTTCTTC. This codes for CASESSGIYNEQFF. V is TRBV5-1 and J is TRBJ2-1; TRBD2 matches 9 bases. Germline V gives CDR1 SGHRS, CDR2 YFSETQ. The V gene end was trimmed by 7 bases and the J gene end by 3 bases; junction bases not matched to a gene: 5. The CDR3 extends over 14 amino acids.

The V gene is TRBV29-1, the J gene TRBJ2-7, with TRBD1 identical over 8 bases. In germline, CDR1 is SQVTM, CDR2 ANQGSEA. The CDR3 is 12 amino acids. Unmatched junction bases numbered 5, after V lost 7 bases and J lost 3 bases. CDR3 region: CSARGPRYEQYF. The CDR3 DNA follows: TGCAGCGCCAGGGGGCCACGCTACGAGCAGTACTTC.

The rearrangement joins TRBV11-2 to TRBJ2-7; no firm D call. Germline CDR1 SGHAT, CDR2 FQNNGV. Trimming took off 4 bases at V and 4 bases at J, with 14 bases between the two ends. The CDR3 runs to 14 residues. For the CDR3, the DNA is TGTGCCAGCAGCTCCATTAAGGGCGAGTACGAGCAGTACTTC. Translated, it gives CASSSIKGEYEQYF.

J is TRBJ1-1 and V is TRBV28; 7 nucleotides align to TRBD1. The V and J ends lost 5 bases and 9 bases, in that order; junction bases with no gene match: 18. Germline V gene lookup returns CDR1 MDHEN and CDR2 SYDVKM. CDR3 length equals 16 residues. The CDR3 region has the DNA TGTGCCAGCAGTCGTTCAGGGGGGAGCCGAACCGTTAAAGCTTTCTTT. Residues: CASSRSGGSRTVKAFF.

The chain links TRBV5-1 to TRBJ1-4, with 9 nucleotides matching TRBD1. The CDR3 has 15 amino acids. The J segment lost 6 bases and the V segment lost 4 bases, leaving 7 bases of the junction unmatched. The germline V gene has CDR1 SGHRS and CDR2 YFSETQ. CDR3 residues: CASSRKGQGDEKLFF. The CDR3 DNA reads TGCGCCAGCAGCCGGAAGGGACAGGGAGATGAAAAACTGTTTTTT.

The CDR3 here is CAWSPKQEAPYGYTF. CDR3 sequence (DNA): TGTGCCTGGAGCCCAAAACAGGAGGCTCCCTATGGCTACACCTTC. The V call is TRBV30, the J call TRBJ1-2, with D perhaps matching TRBD1 (5 bases). The CDR3 has 15 residues. The V gene lost 3 bases and the J gene lost 4 bases, with 18 bases spanning the gap. Germline CDR1 GTSNPN, CDR2 SVGIG (reference sequence). The full variable domain, rest sourced from reference TRBV30 and TRBJ1-2, is SQTIHQWPATLVQPVGSPLSLECTVEGTSNPNLYWYRQAAGRGLQLLFYSVGIGQISSEVPQNLSASRPQDRQFILSSKKLLLSDSGFYLCAWSPKQEAPYGYTFGSGTRLTVV.

This chain links TRBV5-4 with TRBJ1-1; TRBD1 matches 8 bases. Germline V gives CDR1 SGHNT, CDR2 YYREEE (reference sequence). The CDR3 contains 15 residues. With V trimmed by 4 bases and J by 2 bases, 7 bases remained unmatched. Written as DNA, the CDR3 is TGTGCCAGCAGCAAAAAGACAGGGGCAAACACTGAAGCTTTCTTT. Its translation: CASSKKTGANTEAFF.

The CDR3 sequence: CASSGQGFGTGELFF. In DNA form, the CDR3 reads TGTGCCAGCAGCGGACAGGGGTTCGGCACCGGGGAGCTGTTTTTT. The chain has TRBV9 and TRBJ2-2; 8 positions match TRBD1. J was trimmed by 4 bases and V by 3 bases; bases with no gene match: 5. Germline V CDR1 and CDR2: SGDLS, YYNGEE. The CDR3 consists of 15 residues.

The V and J genes are TRBV7-3 and TRBJ2-1; D remains unclear. Germline CDR1 is SGHTA and CDR2 is FQGTGA. V was clipped by 3 bases and J by 16 bases, with 16 bases between them. CDR3 length: 12 amino acids. The CDR3 DNA reads as TGTGCCAGCAGCTTTAATAACGGAAATAATTTCTTC. It specifies CASSFNNGNNFF.

Many counts were recorded for this clone. Other DNA variants within this sample encode the same CDR3. This chain links TRBV9 with TRBJ1-2, with unresolved D. This CDR3 region has 13 residues. Germline V gives CDR1 SGDLS, CDR2 YYNGEE. Trimming cost V 0 bases and J 1 base, with 4 bases left between them. The CDR3 nucleotides are TGTGCCAGCAGCGTAGACAGTAACTATGGCTACACCTTC. As protein: CASSVDSNYGYTF.